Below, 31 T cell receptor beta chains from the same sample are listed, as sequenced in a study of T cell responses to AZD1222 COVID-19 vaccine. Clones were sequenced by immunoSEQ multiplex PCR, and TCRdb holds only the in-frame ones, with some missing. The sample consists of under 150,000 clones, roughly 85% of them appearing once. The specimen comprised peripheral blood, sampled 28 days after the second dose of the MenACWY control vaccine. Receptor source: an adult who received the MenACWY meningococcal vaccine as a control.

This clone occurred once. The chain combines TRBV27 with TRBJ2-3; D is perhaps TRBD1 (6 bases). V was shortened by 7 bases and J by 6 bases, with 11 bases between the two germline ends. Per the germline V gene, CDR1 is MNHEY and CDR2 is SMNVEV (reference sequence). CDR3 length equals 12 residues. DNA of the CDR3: TGTGCCAGCACCACAGGGTTTGATACGCAGTATTTT. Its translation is CASTTGFDTQYF.

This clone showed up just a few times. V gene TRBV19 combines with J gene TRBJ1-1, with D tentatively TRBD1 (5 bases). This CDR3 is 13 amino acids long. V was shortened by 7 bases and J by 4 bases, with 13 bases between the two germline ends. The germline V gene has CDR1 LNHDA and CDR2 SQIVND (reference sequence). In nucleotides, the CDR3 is TGTGCCAGTAACTGGGGGATGGGCACTGAAGCTTTCTTT. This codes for CASNWGMGTEAFF.

DNA of the CDR3: TGTGCCAGCAGCCAAGTGGGGGGGAGCGAGCAGTACGTC. Encoded protein: CASSQVGGSEQYV. The chain links TRBV3-1 (or the pseudogene TRBV3-2) to TRBJ2-7; 7 bases are shared with TRBD2. V shed 1 base and J 6 bases; nucleotides not matched to a gene: 3. The germline CDR1 and CDR2 sequences are LGHDT and YNNKEL (reference sequence). The CDR3 has 13 amino acids.

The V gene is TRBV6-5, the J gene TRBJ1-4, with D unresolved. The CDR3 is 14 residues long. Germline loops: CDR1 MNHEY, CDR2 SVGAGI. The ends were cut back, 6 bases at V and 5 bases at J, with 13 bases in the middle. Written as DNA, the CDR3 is TGTGCCAGCAGCTTTCGGGCCTCGAATGAAAAACTGTTTTTT. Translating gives CASSFRASNEKLFF.

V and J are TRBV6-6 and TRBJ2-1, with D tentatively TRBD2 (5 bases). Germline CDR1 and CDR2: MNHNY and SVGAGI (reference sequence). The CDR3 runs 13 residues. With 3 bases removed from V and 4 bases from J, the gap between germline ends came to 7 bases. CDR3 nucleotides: TGTGCCAGCAGTTATTCGGGGTACAATGAGCAGTTCTTC. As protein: CASSYSGYNEQFF.

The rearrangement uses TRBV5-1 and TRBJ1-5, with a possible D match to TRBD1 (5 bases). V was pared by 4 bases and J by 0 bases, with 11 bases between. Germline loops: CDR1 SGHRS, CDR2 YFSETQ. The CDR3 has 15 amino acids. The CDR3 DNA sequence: TGCGCCAGCAGCCCGGACACTCATAGCAATCAGCCCCAGCATTTT. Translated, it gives CASSPDTHSNQPQHF.

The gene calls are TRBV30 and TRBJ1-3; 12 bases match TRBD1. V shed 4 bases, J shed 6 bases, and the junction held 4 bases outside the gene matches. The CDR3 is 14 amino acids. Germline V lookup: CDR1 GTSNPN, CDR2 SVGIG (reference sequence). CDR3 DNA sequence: TGTGCCTGGATGGGACAGGGGGCGTTAAACACCATATATTTT. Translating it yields CAWMGQGALNTIYF.

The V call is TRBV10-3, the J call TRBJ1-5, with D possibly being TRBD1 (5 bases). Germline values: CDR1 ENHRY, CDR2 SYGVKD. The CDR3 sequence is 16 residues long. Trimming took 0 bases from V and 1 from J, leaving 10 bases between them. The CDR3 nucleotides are TGTGCCATCAGTGAGTCGGGGCAGGGAAGCAATCAGCCCCAGCATTTT. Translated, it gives CAISESGQGSNQPQHF.

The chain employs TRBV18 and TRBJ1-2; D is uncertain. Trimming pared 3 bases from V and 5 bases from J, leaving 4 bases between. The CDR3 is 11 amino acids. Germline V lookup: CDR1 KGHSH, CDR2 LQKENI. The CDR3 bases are TGTGCCAGCTCACCGGAATATGGCTACACCTTC. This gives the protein CASSPEYGYTF. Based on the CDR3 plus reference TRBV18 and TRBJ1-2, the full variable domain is NAGVMQNPRHLVRRRGQEARLRCSPMKGHSHVYWYRQLPEEGLKFMVYLQKENIIDESGMPKERFSAEFPKEGPSILRIQQVVRGDSAAYFCASSPEYGYTFGSGTRLTVV.

CDR3 loop: CARAPPGQLVRNTGELFF. As DNA, the CDR3 is TGTGCCAGGGCACCCCCGGGACAGTTAGTCAGGAACACCGGGGAGCTGTTTTTT. The J gene is TRBJ2-2, the V gene TRBV27, with 7 bases aligning to TRBD1. J was trimmed by 1 base and V by 9 bases; bases with no gene match: 17. The CDR3 has 18 amino acids. The germline V gene has CDR1 MNHEY and CDR2 SMNVEV (reference sequence).

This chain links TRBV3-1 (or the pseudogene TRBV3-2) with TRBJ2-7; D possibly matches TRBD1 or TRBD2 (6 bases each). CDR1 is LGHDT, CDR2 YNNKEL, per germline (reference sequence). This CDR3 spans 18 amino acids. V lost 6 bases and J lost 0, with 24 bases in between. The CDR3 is CASRIFLRGRDCSYEQYF. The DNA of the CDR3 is TGTGCCAGCAGGATTTTCCTTCGGGGGCGGGACTGCTCCTACGAGCAGTACTTC.

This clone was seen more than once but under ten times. This chain's CDR3 is CASSLRGGYTF. The CDR3 bases are TGTGCCAGCAGCCTCCGGGGCGGCTACACCTTC. The chain links TRBV13 to TRBJ1-2; D might be TRBD1 (5 bases). This CDR3 has 11 amino acids. Germline CDR1 reads PRHDT; CDR2 reads FYEKMQ (reference sequence). With 5 bases removed from V and 8 bases from J, the gap between germline ends came to 9 bases.

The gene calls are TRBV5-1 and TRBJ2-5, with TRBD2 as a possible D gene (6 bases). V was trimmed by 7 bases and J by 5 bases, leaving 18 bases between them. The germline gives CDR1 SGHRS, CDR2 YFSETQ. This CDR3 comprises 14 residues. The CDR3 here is CASGGMARTETQYF. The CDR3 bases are TGCGCCAGCGGGGGGATGGCGAGGACGGAGACCCAGTACTTC.

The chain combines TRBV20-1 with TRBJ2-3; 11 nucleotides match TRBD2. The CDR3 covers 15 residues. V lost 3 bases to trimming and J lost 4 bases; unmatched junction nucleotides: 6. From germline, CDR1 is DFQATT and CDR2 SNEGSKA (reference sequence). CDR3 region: CSASALAGGPDTQYF. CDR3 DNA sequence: TGCAGTGCTAGTGCTTTAGCGGGGGGGCCAGATACGCAGTATTTT.

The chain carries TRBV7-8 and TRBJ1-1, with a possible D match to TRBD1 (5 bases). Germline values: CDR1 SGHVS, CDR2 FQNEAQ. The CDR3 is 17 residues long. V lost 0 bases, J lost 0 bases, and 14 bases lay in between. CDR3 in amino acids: CASSLARDLKMNTEAFF. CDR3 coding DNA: TGTGCCAGCAGCTTAGCCCGGGACCTAAAAATGAACACTGAAGCTTTCTTT.

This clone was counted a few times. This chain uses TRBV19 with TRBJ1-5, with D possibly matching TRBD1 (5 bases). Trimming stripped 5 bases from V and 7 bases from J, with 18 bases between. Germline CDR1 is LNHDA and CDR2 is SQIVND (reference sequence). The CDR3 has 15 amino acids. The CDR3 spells CASSFIGNGAQPQHF. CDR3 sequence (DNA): TGTGCCAGTAGTTTCATAGGGAACGGGGCCCAGCCCCAGCATTTT.

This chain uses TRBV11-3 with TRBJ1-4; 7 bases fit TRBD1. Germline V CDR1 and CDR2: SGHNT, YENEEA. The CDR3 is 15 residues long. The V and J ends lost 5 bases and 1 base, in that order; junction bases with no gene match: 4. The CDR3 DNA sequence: TGTGCCAGCAGCCCAAGACAGGGAACTAATGAAAAACTGTTTTTT. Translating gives CASSPRQGTNEKLFF.

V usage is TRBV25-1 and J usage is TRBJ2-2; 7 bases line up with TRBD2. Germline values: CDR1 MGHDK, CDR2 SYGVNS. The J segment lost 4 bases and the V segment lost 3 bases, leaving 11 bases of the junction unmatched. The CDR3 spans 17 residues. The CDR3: CASSDLERDMGTGELFF. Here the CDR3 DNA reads TGTGCCAGCAGTGACTTGGAGCGGGATATGGGCACCGGGGAGCTGTTTTTT. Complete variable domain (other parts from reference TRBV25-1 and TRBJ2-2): EADIYQTPRYLVIGTGKKITLECSQTMGHDKMYWYQQDPGMELHLIHYSYGVNSTEKGDLSSESTVSRIRTEHFPLTLESARPSHTSQYLCASSDLERDMGTGELFFGEGSRLTVL.

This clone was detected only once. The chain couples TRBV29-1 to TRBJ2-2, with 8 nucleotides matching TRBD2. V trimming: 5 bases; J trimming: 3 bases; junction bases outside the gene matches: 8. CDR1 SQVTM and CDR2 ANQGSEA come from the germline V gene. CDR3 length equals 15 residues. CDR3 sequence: CSVFIPAGDTGELFF. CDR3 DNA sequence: TGCAGCGTTTTTATCCCAGCGGGGGACACCGGGGAGCTGTTTTTT.

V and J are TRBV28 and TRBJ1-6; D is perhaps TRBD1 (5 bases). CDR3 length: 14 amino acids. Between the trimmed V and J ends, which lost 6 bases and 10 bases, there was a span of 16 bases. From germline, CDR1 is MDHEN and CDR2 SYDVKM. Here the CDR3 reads CASRLGVGYSPLHF. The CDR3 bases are TGTGCCAGCAGATTAGGGGTTGGGTACTCACCCCTCCACTTT.

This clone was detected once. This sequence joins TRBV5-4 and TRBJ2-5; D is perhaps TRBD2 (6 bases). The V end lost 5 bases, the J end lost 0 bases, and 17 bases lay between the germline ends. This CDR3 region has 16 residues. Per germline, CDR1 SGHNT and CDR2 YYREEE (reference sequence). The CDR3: CASRGTGVANQETQYF. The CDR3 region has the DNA TGTGCCAGCAGGGGGACGGGGGTCGCCAACCAAGAGACCCAGTACTTC.

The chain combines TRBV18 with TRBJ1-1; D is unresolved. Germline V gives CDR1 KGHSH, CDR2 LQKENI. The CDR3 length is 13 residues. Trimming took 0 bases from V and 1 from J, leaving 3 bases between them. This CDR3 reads CASSPPGNTEAFF. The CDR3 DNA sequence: TGTGCCAGCTCACCACCCGGGAACACTGAAGCTTTCTTT.

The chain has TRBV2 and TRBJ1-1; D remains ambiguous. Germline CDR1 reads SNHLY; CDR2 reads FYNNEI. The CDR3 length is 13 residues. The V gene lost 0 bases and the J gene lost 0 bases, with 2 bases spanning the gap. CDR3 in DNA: TGTGCCAGCAGTGAAGCTATGAACACTGAAGCTTTCTTT. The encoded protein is CASSEAMNTEAFF.

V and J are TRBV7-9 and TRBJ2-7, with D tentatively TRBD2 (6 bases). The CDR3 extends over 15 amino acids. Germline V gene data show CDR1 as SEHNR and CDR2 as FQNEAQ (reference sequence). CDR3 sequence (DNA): TGTGCCAGCAGCCTAGCGCTCGGGCCCGGAGGCGAGCAGTACGTC. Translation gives CASSLALGPGGEQYV.

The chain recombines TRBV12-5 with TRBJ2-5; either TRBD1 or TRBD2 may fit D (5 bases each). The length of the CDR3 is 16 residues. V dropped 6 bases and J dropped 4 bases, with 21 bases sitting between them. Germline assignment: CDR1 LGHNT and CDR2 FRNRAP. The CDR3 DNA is TGTGCTAGTGGGCTGGGGGTCGACAGCGGAGGAGAGACCCAGTACTTC. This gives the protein CASGLGVDSGGETQYF.

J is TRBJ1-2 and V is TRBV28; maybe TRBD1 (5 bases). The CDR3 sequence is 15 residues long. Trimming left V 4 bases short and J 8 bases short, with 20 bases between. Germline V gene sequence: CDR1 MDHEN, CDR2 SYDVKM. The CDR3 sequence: CASSSTAGLFRGYTF. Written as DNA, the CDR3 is TGTGCCAGCAGTTCGACAGCAGGCCTCTTCCGCGGCTACACCTTC.

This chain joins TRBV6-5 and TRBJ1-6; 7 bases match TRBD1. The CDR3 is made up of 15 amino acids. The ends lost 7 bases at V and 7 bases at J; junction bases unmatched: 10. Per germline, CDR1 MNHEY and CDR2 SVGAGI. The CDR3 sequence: CASTLEGARNSPLHF. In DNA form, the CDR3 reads TGTGCCAGCACCCTAGAGGGGGCCAGGAATTCACCCCTCCACTTT.

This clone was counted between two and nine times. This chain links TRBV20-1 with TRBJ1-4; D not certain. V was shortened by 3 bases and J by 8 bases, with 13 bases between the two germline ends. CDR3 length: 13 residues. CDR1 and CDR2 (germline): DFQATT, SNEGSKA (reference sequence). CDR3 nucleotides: TGCAGTGCTAGTGACCACGGTGGGGAAAAACTGTTTTTT. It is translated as CSASDHGGEKLFF.

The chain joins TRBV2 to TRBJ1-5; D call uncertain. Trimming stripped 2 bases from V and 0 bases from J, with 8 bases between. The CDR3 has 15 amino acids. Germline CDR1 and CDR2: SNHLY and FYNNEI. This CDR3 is CASSEMGYSNQPQHF. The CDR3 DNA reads TGTGCCAGCAGTGAAATGGGGTATAGCAATCAGCCCCAGCATTTT.

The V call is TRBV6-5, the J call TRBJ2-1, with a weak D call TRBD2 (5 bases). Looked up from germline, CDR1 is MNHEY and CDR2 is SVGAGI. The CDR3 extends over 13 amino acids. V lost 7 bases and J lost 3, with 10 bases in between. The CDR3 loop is CASTNGDYNEQFF. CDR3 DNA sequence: TGTGCCAGCACGAACGGGGACTACAATGAGCAGTTCTTC.

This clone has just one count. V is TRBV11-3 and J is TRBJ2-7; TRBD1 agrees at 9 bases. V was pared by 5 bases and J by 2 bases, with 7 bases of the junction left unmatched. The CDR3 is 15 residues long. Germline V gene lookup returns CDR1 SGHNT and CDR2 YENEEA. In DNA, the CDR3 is TGTGCCAGCAGCCGGGACAGGGTCCCAACCTACGAGCAGTACTTC. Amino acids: CASSRDRVPTYEQYF.